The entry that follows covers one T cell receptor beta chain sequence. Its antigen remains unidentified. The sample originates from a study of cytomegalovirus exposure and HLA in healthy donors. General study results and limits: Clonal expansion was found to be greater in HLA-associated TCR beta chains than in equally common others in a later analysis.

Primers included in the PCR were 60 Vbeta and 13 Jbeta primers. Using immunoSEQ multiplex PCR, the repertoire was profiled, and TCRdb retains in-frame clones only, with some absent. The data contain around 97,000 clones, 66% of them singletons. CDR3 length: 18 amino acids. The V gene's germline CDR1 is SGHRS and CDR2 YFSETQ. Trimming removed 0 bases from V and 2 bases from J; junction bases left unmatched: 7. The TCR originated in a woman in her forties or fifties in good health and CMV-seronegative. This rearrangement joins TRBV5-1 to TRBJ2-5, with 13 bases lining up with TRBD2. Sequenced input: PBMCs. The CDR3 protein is CASSLAGLAGVGQETQYF. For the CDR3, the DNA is TGCGCCAGCAGCTTGGCCGGACTAGCGGGAGTAGGGCAAGAGACCCAGTACTTC.